This T cell receptor (beta chain) appears in the sequencing data of a study of blood T cell repertoires in COVID-19. Study background: The cDNA or gDNA used as material had been derived from T cells, B-cell-depleted T cells, or PBMCs.

Participants were aged about 18 to 90 years from around 26 US areas. Two negative PCRs, clearance, or symptom resolution had been documented for recovered Cohort 3 donors. Authors' analysis steps: It was from reference gene primer amplification that nucleated cell counts were estimated. The method was immunoSEQ multiplex PCR; TCRdb's version includes in-frame clones alone and lacks a portion of them. That table is the source of V, J and clone size, and D and trimming were worked out from the DNA. The repertoire holds more than 250,000 clones, with approximately 90% as singletons. CDR1 GTSNPN and CDR2 SVGIG come from the germline V gene (reference sequence). The CDR3 extends over 11 amino acids. V was clipped by 4 bases and J by 10 bases, with 12 bases between them.

The TCR was taken from a woman aged 40 to 49 who had recovered from COVID-19. The chain couples TRBV30 to TRBJ2-3; a weak D match, TRBD2 (6 bases). The sample taken for sequencing was PBMCs or T cells enriched from blood (not recorded which). CDR3 in DNA: TGTGCCTGGATTTCAGGAGGGGCGCAGTATTTT. Its protein product is CAWISGGAQYF.